These 29 T cell receptor beta chains share one sample of origin, sequenced in a study of cytotoxic CD8 clonotypes in ibrutinib-treated CLL (dated by TCRdb to 2020 to 2023). The time point label on this specimen signifies: 12 months on ibrutinib. Library prep was done by the immunoSEQ multiplex PCR assay. TCRdb carries this immuneACCESS record with in-frame sequences only. Its versions omit some clonotypes, under half of them owing to an unresolved V gene in the studies checked, with the rest unexplained. This sample holds 55,000 to 80,000 clones; 90% were observed only once. The ten largest clones take up approximately 3% of the sample. The starting material was PBMCs, obtained after 12 months of ibrutinib treatment. All receptors come from a human donor with chronic lymphocytic leukemia.

This clone turned up a few times. The chain is built from TRBV6-5 and TRBJ2-1, with TRBD2 matching 7 bases. J gave up 3 bases and V 5 bases, and 4 bases lay outside the gene matches. Germline V gene sequence: CDR1 MNHEY, CDR2 SVGAGI. This CDR3 spans 14 amino acids. The CDR3 coding sequence is TGTGCCAGCAGTGGAGCGGGGAACTACAATGAGCAGTTCTTC. Its protein is CASSGAGNYNEQFF.

The rearrangement uses TRBV5-1 and TRBJ2-7, with TRBD1 identical over 8 bases. V trimming: 1 base; J trimming: 6 bases; junction bases outside the gene matches: 15. This CDR3 has 17 residues. Germline-derived CDR1 and CDR2 are SGHRS and YFSETQ. CDR3 bases: TGCGCCAGCAGCTTGACCTCCGCCGTGACAGGGGTATTCGAGCAGTACTTC. Encoded protein: CASSLTSAVTGVFEQYF.

This clone was observed a single time. This chain links TRBV7-3 with TRBJ2-2; D is unclear. CDR3 length: 12 residues. Germline V gene sequence: CDR1 SGHTA, CDR2 FQGTGA. V lost 5 bases and J lost 5, with 6 bases in between. CDR3 sequence reads: CASSTYTGELFF. CDR3 sequence (DNA): TGTGCCAGCAGCACTTATACCGGGGAGCTGTTTTTT.

The chain links TRBV5-6 to TRBJ1-5; D call uncertain. The CDR3 loop spans 14 amino acids. Germline CDR1 SGHDT, CDR2 YYEEEE. The V and J ends lost 1 base and 4 bases respectively, with 9 bases between them. DNA for the CDR3: TGTGCCAGCAGCTTGTGGCAGATTAATCAGCCCCAGCATTTT. It yields the protein CASSLWQINQPQHF.

V and J are TRBV12-5 and TRBJ1-5; 9 bases fit TRBD1. This CDR3 contains 15 residues. Germline trimming cut 4 bases from V and 6 bases from J; bases unmatched to any gene: 7. Germline lookup yields CDR1 LGHNT and CDR2 FRNRAP. CDR3 nucleotide sequence: TGTGCTAGTGGTTCGGCGGGACAGGGCGGTCAGCCCCAGCATTTT. It specifies CASGSAGQGGQPQHF.

The V and J genes are TRBV15 and TRBJ1-5; 8 bases agree with TRBD1. J gave up 5 bases and V 1 base, and 10 bases lay outside the gene matches. Germline loops: CDR1 LNHNV, CDR2 YYDKDF (reference sequence). This CDR3 spans 17 amino acids. The CDR3 here is CATSRVGQGAFYQPQHF. For the CDR3, the DNA is TGTGCCACCAGCAGAGTTGGGCAGGGGGCTTTCTATCAGCCCCAGCATTTT.

The V call is TRBV5-1, the J call TRBJ2-2; 10 positions match TRBD1. Trimming at V came to 4 bases and at J to 6 bases, leaving 12 bases not matched to a gene. This CDR3 spans 17 amino acids. Germline CDR1 reads SGHRS; CDR2 reads YFSETQ. DNA of the CDR3: TGCGCCAGCAGCAAGTATCGACAGGGGGCTGTTTCCGGGGAGCTGTTTTTT. Protein product: CASSKYRQGAVSGELFF.

This chain joins TRBV29-1 and TRBJ1-2; 8 bases align to TRBD1. The CDR3 sequence is 12 residues long. V gave up 6 bases and J gave up 4 bases; unmatched junction bases: 4. Per the germline V gene, CDR1 is SQVTM and CDR2 is ANQGSEA. The CDR3 reads CSVEQGGYGYTF. In DNA form, the CDR3 reads TGCAGCGTCGAACAGGGGGGCTATGGCTACACCTTC.

The chain couples TRBV19 to TRBJ1-1; D is uncertain. The CDR3 sequence is 13 residues long. The germline V gene encodes CDR1 LNHDA and CDR2 SQIVND (reference sequence). V shed 7 bases and J shed 8 bases, with 17 bases lying between them. CDR3 sequence reads: CASTPRSQREAFF. CDR3 bases: TGTGCCAGTACCCCCCGAAGCCAGAGGGAAGCTTTCTTT.

The chain combines TRBV9 with TRBJ2-2; no clear D gene. CDR3 size: 17 residues. V was clipped by 3 bases and J by 5 bases, with 20 bases between them. CDR1 SGDLS and CDR2 YYNGEE come from the germline V gene. The CDR3 here is CASSGPPEAWVTGELFF. The CDR3, as DNA: TGTGCCAGCAGCGGTCCTCCCGAAGCATGGGTAACCGGGGAGCTGTTTTTT.

This chain connects TRBV5-1 to TRBJ1-5; D uncertain. This CDR3 is 13 amino acids long. V was pared by 4 bases and J by 4 bases, with 9 bases between. Looked up from germline, CDR1 is SGHRS and CDR2 is YFSETQ. CDR3 residues: CASSAYMNQPQHF. CDR3 DNA: TGCGCCAGCAGCGCCTATATGAATCAGCCCCAGCATTTT.

The chain carries TRBV6-5 and TRBJ1-1, with D perhaps matching TRBD1 (5 bases). The CDR3 contains 15 residues. The germline gives CDR1 MNHEY, CDR2 SVGAGI. Trimming stripped 0 bases from V and 0 bases from J, with 8 bases between. CDR3 in DNA: TGTGCCAGCAGTTACTCCCAGGGACTGAACACTGAAGCTTTCTTT. It encodes CASSYSQGLNTEAFF.

The chain combines TRBV6-5 with TRBJ1-2; 11 bases are a match to TRBD1. The CDR3 contains 14 residues. Germline V gene lookup returns CDR1 MNHEY and CDR2 SVGAGI. The junction had 5 bases not matched to a gene; V was cut back by 4 bases and J by 7 bases. The chain's CDR3 is CASSWTGGTSGYTF. DNA for the CDR3: TGTGCCAGCAGTTGGACAGGGGGCACTAGTGGCTACACCTTC.

This sequence joins TRBV5-4 and TRBJ2-7; D not certain. This CDR3 has 14 amino acids. The V end lost 3 bases, the J end lost 3 bases, and 13 bases lay between the germline ends. Germline V CDR1 and CDR2: SGHNT, YYREEE (reference sequence). For the CDR3, the DNA is TGTGCCAGCAGCTATGGTAGAGGAAGCTACGAGCAGTACTTC. Translation: CASSYGRGSYEQYF.

This chain uses TRBV19 with TRBJ1-2, with 7 positions matching TRBD1. V lost 9 bases to trimming and J lost 8 bases; unmatched junction nucleotides: 9. The CDR3 has 12 amino acids. Germline assignment: CDR1 LNHDA and CDR2 SQIVND (reference sequence). The CDR3: CASREQGKGYTF. The CDR3 DNA sequence: TGTGCCAGCAGAGAACAGGGGAAAGGCTACACCTTC.

The chain has TRBV12-5 and TRBJ1-5, with D possibly TRBD1 on 5 matching bases. This CDR3 has 14 residues. Trimming took off 6 bases at V and 6 bases at J, with 15 bases between the two ends. Germline values: CDR1 LGHNT, CDR2 FRNRAP. CDR3 sequence reads: CASGVLVGAQPQHF. CDR3 nucleotides: TGTGCTAGTGGGGTTTTAGTTGGGGCTCAGCCCCAGCATTTT. Looking up the rest from reference TRBV12-5 and TRBJ1-5 gives the full variable domain: DARVTQTPRHKVTEMGQEVTMRCQPILGHNTVFWYRQTMMQGLELLAYFRNRAPLDDSGMPKDRFSAEMPDATLATLKIQPSEPRDSAVYFCASGVLVGAQPQHFGDGTRLSIL.

J is TRBJ1-1 and V is TRBV29-1, with a tentative D call TRBD1 (5 bases). The CDR3 totals 12 residues. Trimming stripped 5 bases from V and 5 bases from J, with 12 bases between. Germline CDR1 reads SQVTM; CDR2 reads ANQGSEA. The CDR3 DNA reads TGCAGCGTTCTTCGACAGAGTACTGAAGCTTTCTTT. Translated, it gives CSVLRQSTEAFF.

V and J are TRBV28 and TRBJ1-3, with D perhaps TRBD1 (5 bases). V was shortened by 4 bases and J by 0 bases, with 10 bases between the two germline ends. The CDR3 spans 15 residues. The germline gives CDR1 MDHEN, CDR2 SYDVKM. CDR3 loop: CASSSTGFSGNTIYF. The DNA of the CDR3 is TGTGCCAGCAGTTCCACAGGTTTCTCTGGAAACACCATATATTTT.

The V call is TRBV19, the J call TRBJ2-1; perhaps TRBD1 as D (5 bases). CDR3 length: 14 residues. The V and J ends lost 3 bases and 8 bases respectively, with 14 bases between them. Germline values: CDR1 LNHDA, CDR2 SQIVND (reference sequence). The CDR3 nucleotides read TGTGCCAGTAGTATTTTTCAAGGCAGGGATGAGCAGTTCTTC. As protein: CASSIFQGRDEQFF. Full variable domain (missing parts from reference TRBV19 and TRBJ2-1): DGGITQSPKYLFRKEGQNVTLSCEQNLNHDAMYWYRQDPGQGLRLIYYSQIVNDFQKGDIAEGYSVSREKKESFPLTVTSAQKNPTAFYLCASSIFQGRDEQFFGPGTRLTVL.

The chain uses TRBV5-6 and TRBJ2-5, with 7 bases that match TRBD1. The V gene end was trimmed by 4 bases and the J gene end by 1 base; junction bases not matched to a gene: 7. The CDR3 runs to 15 residues. Germline-derived CDR1 and CDR2 are SGHDT and YYEEEE. The CDR3 nucleotides are TGTGCCAGCAGCCCAGGACAGGCCGGCCAAGAGACCCAGTACTTC. Amino acids: CASSPGQAGQETQYF.

The chain links TRBV16 to TRBJ1-4; D uncertain. Germline CDR1 is KGHSY and CDR2 is FQNENV. Deletions cut 0 bases from V and 8 bases from J, with 7 bases between. The CDR3 extends over 13 amino acids. The CDR3 DNA is TGTGCCAGCAGCCAATCGGGGTACGAAAAACTGTTTTTT. It specifies CASSQSGYEKLFF.

The rearrangement joins TRBV7-2 to TRBJ2-2; maybe TRBD2 (6 bases). The CDR3 length is 16 residues. V dropped 5 bases and J dropped 0 bases, with 13 bases sitting between them. The germline CDR1 and CDR2 sequences are SGHTA and FQGNSA. The CDR3 loop is CASSRTTGANTGELFF. CDR3 nucleotide sequence: TGTGCCAGCAGCCGGACCACGGGGGCGAACACCGGGGAGCTGTTTTTT.

This chain links TRBV9 with TRBJ2-3, with D unresolved. The CDR3 runs to 13 residues. V dropped 0 bases and J dropped 2 bases, with 4 bases sitting between them. CDR1 is SGDLS, CDR2 YYNGEE, per germline. The CDR3 region has the DNA TGTGCCAGCAGCGTAGCCCACACAGATACGCAGTATTTT. Translating it yields CASSVAHTDTQYF. Using reference TRBV9 and TRBJ2-3 for the parts outside the CDR3, the full variable domain is DSGVTQTPKHLITATGQRVTLRCSPRSGDLSVYWYQQSLDQGLQFLIQYYNGEERAKGNILERFSAQQFPDLHSELNLSSLELGDSALYFCASSVAHTDTQYFGPGTRLTVL.

This clone showed up just a few times. This rearrangement joins TRBV10-3 to TRBJ2-7; 8 nucleotides agree with TRBD2. The CDR3 is made up of 13 amino acids. J lost 4 bases, V lost 7 bases, and 6 bases had no gene match. CDR1 and CDR2 (germline): ENHRY, SYGVKD. The CDR3 nucleotides read TGTGCCATCATGGGACTAGAGACTTACGAGCAGTACTTC. Its translation: CAIMGLETYEQYF.

The chain employs TRBV10-3 and TRBJ2-1, with a possible D match to TRBD2 (5 bases). CDR1 and CDR2 from the germline V gene are ENHRY and SYGVKD. The V end lost 3 bases, the J end lost 7 bases, and 7 bases lay between the germline ends. The CDR3 is made up of 12 amino acids. This CDR3 reads CAISERENEQFF. DNA of the CDR3: TGTGCCATCAGTGAAAGGGAGAATGAGCAGTTCTTC.

The chain carries TRBV15 and TRBJ2-7; D might be TRBD1 (6 bases). CDR1 and CDR2 from the germline V gene are LNHNV and YYDKDF (reference sequence). The CDR3 has 14 amino acids. The V and J ends lost 1 base and 2 bases respectively, with 9 bases between them. As DNA, the CDR3 is TGTGCCACCAGCAGAGCGGACAGCACCTACGAGCAGTACTTC. Translated, it gives CATSRADSTYEQYF.

The chain recombines TRBV5-1 with TRBJ1-2; 7 positions match TRBD1. This CDR3 has 15 amino acids. V was clipped by 0 bases and J by 6 bases; unmatched bases: 8. Germline assignment: CDR1 SGHRS and CDR2 YFSETQ. The CDR3 is CASSLEGRGRDGYTF. The CDR3 coding sequence is TGCGCCAGCAGCTTGGAGGGGAGGGGGCGAGATGGCTACACCTTC.

The V call is TRBV28, the J call TRBJ2-2; 7 bases are shared with TRBD1. CDR1 and CDR2 (germline): MDHEN, SYDVKM. The CDR3 consists of 12 residues. With V trimmed by 7 bases and J by 5 bases, 1 base remained unmatched. The CDR3 sequence is CASTQGTGELFF. Written as DNA, the CDR3 is TGTGCCAGCACACAGGGGACCGGGGAGCTGTTTTTT.

The rearrangement links TRBV2 to TRBJ1-1, with a weak D call TRBD1 (6 bases). V lost 7 bases, J lost 1 base, and 10 bases lay in between. Germline CDR1 reads SNHLY; CDR2 reads FYNNEI. The CDR3 runs to 13 residues. The CDR3 nucleotides are TGTGCCAGCAAGGCGGACAGGAACACTGAAGCTTTCTTT. This gives the protein CASKADRNTEAFF.